Below, one T cell receptor (beta chain) is given with its context. Its antigen is not identified. Profiling relied on immunoSEQ multiplex PCR, and the TCRdb table lists in-frame clones only, not all of them. The table records some 28,000 clones, approximately 88% of them present only once. The source of the sample is a study of T cells in localized non-small cell lung cancer. Trimming removed 0 bases from V and 7 bases from J; junction bases left unmatched: 7. This CDR3 has 15 residues. Per the germline V gene, CDR1 is SGHRS and CDR2 is YFSETQ. Whole-study findings and limits: Of the top 100 tumor clones, median 57 were in adjacent lung, 25 to 30 among its top 100. Elevated circulating T cell density in blood was associated with longer overall survival. Since sequencing was restricted to only one region of the tumor, intratumor heterogeneity remains a possibility.

This clonotype originated in a male donor older than 55 with stage I lung adenocarcinoma. The rearrangement uses TRBV5-1 and TRBJ2-1; 7 bases match TRBD1. The source was peripheral blood, collected before any cancer treatment. CDR3 loop: CASSLDRGKGNEQFF. The CDR3 coding sequence is TGCGCCAGCAGCTTGGACAGGGGAAAGGGGAATGAGCAGTTCTTC. Full variable domain (outside the CDR3, taken from reference TRBV5-1 and TRBJ2-1): KAGVTQTPRYLIKTRGQQVTLSCSPISGHRSVSWYQQTPGQGLQFLFEYFSETQRNKGNFPGRFSGRQFSNSRSEMNVSTLELGDSALYLCASSLDRGKGNEQFFGPGTRLTVL.